The 15 T cell receptor beta chains below all came from one sample that was sequenced in a study of cytomegalovirus exposure and HLA in healthy donors. The PCR ran on 60 Vbeta and 13 Jbeta primers. Only in-frame clones appear in the TCRdb table, and some are missing; sequencing was by immunoSEQ multiplex PCR. The table shows approximately 150,000 clones, with 84% occurring only once. Sequenced sample: PBMCs. The receptors here all came from a girl aged 5 to 17 in good health and CMV-seropositive.

The chain has TRBV7-9 and TRBJ1-6, with 7 bases fitting TRBD1. This CDR3 region has 15 residues. Germline-derived CDR1 and CDR2 are SEHNR and FQNEAQ (reference sequence). V was clipped by 5 bases and J by 7 bases; unmatched bases: 8. DNA for the CDR3: TGTGCCAGCAGCCTACAGGGGATAGGCAATTCACCCCTCCACTTT. Protein: CASSLQGIGNSPLHF.

The chain carries TRBV6-5 and TRBJ1-2, with D possibly being TRBD1 (6 bases). The V end lost 6 bases, the J end lost 0 bases, and 14 bases lay between the germline ends. Germline V gene sequence: CDR1 MNHEY, CDR2 SVGAGI. The CDR3 covers 15 residues. The CDR3 bases are TGTGCCAGCAGGGGGGGGGCCGTTCCTAACTATGGCTACACCTTC. Translated, it gives CASRGGAVPNYGYTF.

The chain has TRBV14 and TRBJ1-2; TRBD1 matches at 10 bases. CDR3 size: 15 residues. Germline V lookup: CDR1 SGHDN, CDR2 FVKESK. Trimming removed 2 bases from V and 7 bases from J; junction bases left unmatched: 7. The CDR3 DNA is TGTGCCAGCAGCCAATTGACAGGGGGCGCATCTGGCTACACCTTC. Protein sequence: CASSQLTGGASGYTF.

This clone was observed a handful of times. The chain couples TRBV6-5 to TRBJ1-3; D remains ambiguous. From germline, CDR1 is MNHEY and CDR2 SVGAGI. The V end was cut by 2 bases, the J end by 0 bases, with 8 bases between. The CDR3 contains 15 residues. The CDR3 region is CASSYDRGSGNTIYF. The CDR3 DNA is TGTGCCAGCAGTTACGATCGGGGCTCTGGAAACACCATATATTTT.

This clone turned up a few times. The J gene is TRBJ1-2, the V gene TRBV19; D is uncertain. The CDR3 contains 13 residues. Germline V gene data show CDR1 as LNHDA and CDR2 as SQIVND (reference sequence). V was cut by 0 bases and J by 2 bases, with 4 bases left in between. The CDR3, as DNA: TGTGCCAGTAGTATAGACCAGAACTATGGCTACACCTTC. This sequence encodes CASSIDQNYGYTF.

This clone was observed a single time. The chain recombines TRBV30 with TRBJ2-2; weak D call: TRBD1 (6 bases). The CDR3 length is 14 residues. Trimming cost V 4 bases and J 4 bases, with 13 bases left between them. Germline V gives CDR1 GTSNPN, CDR2 SVGIG (reference sequence). CDR3 DNA: TGTGCCTGGAATCAGGGGCCCTCCACCGGGGAGCTGTTTTTT. This gives the protein CAWNQGPSTGELFF.

Regarding this clone: Germline is not matched at one junction end, which may reflect a read error. Other DNA sequences of this sample code for an identical CDR3. The V gene is TRBV5-1, the J gene TRBJ1-1; 9 bases are shared with TRBD1. This CDR3 has 14 amino acids. Germline CDR1 reads SGHRS; CDR2 reads YFSETQ. The CDR3 DNA reads as TGCGCCAGTAGCTCGGGACAGGGGAACACTGAAGCTTTCTTT. Its protein is CASSSGQGNTEAFF.

The chain links TRBV27 to TRBJ2-7; possible D gene TRBD1, 5 bases. Per germline, CDR1 MNHEY and CDR2 SMNVEV (reference sequence). This CDR3 contains 12 residues. Trimming removed 5 bases at V and 6 bases at J, with 11 bases between. CDR3 DNA: TGTGCCAGCAGTCAGGGAATATCCGAGCAGTACTTC. This sequence encodes CASSQGISEQYF.

The CDR3: CASRQSKEQFF. The CDR3 DNA follows: TGTGCCAGCAGACAAAGTAAGGAGCAGTTCTTC. The chain has TRBV27 and TRBJ2-1; D unclear. CDR3 length: 11 residues. The V gene lost 6 bases and the J gene lost 10 bases, with 10 bases spanning the gap. In germline, CDR1 is MNHEY, CDR2 SMNVEV (reference sequence).

The V gene is TRBV6-5, the J gene TRBJ1-1; the D is unclear. Germline V gene sequence: CDR1 MNHEY, CDR2 SVGAGI. V was pared by 5 bases and J by 0 bases, with 13 bases between. This CDR3 is built from 15 residues. CDR3 region: CASSVNRRLNTEAFF. The CDR3 bases are TGTGCCAGCAGTGTTAACAGACGCTTGAACACTGAAGCTTTCTTT.

This clone was seen a single time. This chain links TRBV9 with TRBJ1-1, with D possibly TRBD1 on 5 matching bases. Trimming pared 1 base from V and 1 base from J, leaving 5 bases between. Per germline, CDR1 SGDLS and CDR2 YYNGEE. The CDR3 has 13 residues. CDR3 sequence: CASSVQGNTEAFF. The CDR3 DNA reads as TGTGCCAGCAGCGTACAGGGGAACACTGAAGCTTTCTTT.

The CDR3 loop reads CASSQRTSGSKETQYF. DNA for the CDR3: TGTGCCAGCAGCCAACGGACTAGCGGGTCAAAAGAGACCCAGTACTTC. The V and J genes are TRBV4-2 and TRBJ2-5; 11 positions agree with TRBD2. Per the germline V gene, CDR1 is LGHNA and CDR2 is YNFKEQ. The CDR3 sequence is 16 residues long. J gave up 3 bases and V 2 bases, and 5 bases lay outside the gene matches.

The rearrangement joins TRBV2 to TRBJ1-2, with 7 bases matching TRBD1. The CDR3 sequence is 13 residues long. Germline loops: CDR1 SNHLY, CDR2 FYNNEI. With V trimmed by 8 bases and J by 8 bases, 11 bases remained unmatched. This CDR3 reads CASDRALPGGYTF. CDR3 nucleotide sequence: TGTGCCAGCGACAGGGCGCTCCCTGGGGGCTACACCTTC.

This rearrangement joins TRBV18 to TRBJ1-2; TRBD1 matches at 10 bases. The J segment lost 4 bases and the V segment lost 1 base, leaving 9 bases of the junction unmatched. This CDR3 has 17 amino acids. The germline V gene encodes CDR1 KGHSH and CDR2 LQKENI. The CDR3 is CASSPLEGQGKSYGYTF. The DNA for the CDR3 is TGTGCCAGCTCACCACTCGAGGGACAGGGGAAAAGCTATGGCTACACCTTC.

This clone appeared once. The chain combines TRBV25-1 with TRBJ1-2; 8 bases are shared with TRBD1. The CDR3 covers 15 residues. Germline CDR1 is MGHDK and CDR2 is SYGVNS. V lost 4 bases, J lost 6 bases, and 10 bases stayed unmatched. For the CDR3, the DNA is TGTGCCAGCAGTGGTAACAGGGGGTGGCCCGATGGCTACACCTTC. This encodes CASSGNRGWPDGYTF.